The 10 T cell receptor beta chains below all came from one sample that was sequenced in a study of cytomegalovirus exposure and HLA in healthy donors. PCR employed 60 Vbeta and 13 Jbeta primers. This table comes from immunoSEQ multiplex PCR, and its TCRdb copy is limited to in-frame clones, with some not included. The sample has roughly 66,000 clones, about four fifths seen once; the top ten hold 7.8%. Sequences were obtained from PBMCs. These receptors all come from a man aged 18 to 29 in good health and CMV-seropositive.

This chain connects TRBV29-1 to TRBJ2-1, with 11 nucleotides matching TRBD2. Germline assignment: CDR1 SQVTM and CDR2 ANQGSEA. Losses at the gene ends were 6 bases for V and 3 bases for J; bases not matched to a gene: 7. The CDR3 covers 15 residues. This CDR3 reads CSVEGTSGYYNEQFF. The CDR3 nucleotides read TGCAGCGTCGAGGGGACTAGCGGATACTACAATGAGCAGTTCTTC.

Details on this clone: This sample also contains other DNA sequences that code for the same CDR3. CDR3 amino acids: CASSIGEEQPQHF. CDR3 in DNA: TGTGCCAGTAGTATTGGAGAGGAGCAGCCCCAGCATTTT. This chain uses TRBV19 with TRBJ1-5; D ambiguous. With 3 bases removed from V and 7 bases from J, the gap between germline ends came to 10 bases. Germline-derived CDR1 and CDR2 are LNHDA and SQIVND (reference sequence). The CDR3 spans 13 residues.

The chain links TRBV30 to TRBJ2-7; maybe TRBD1 (6 bases). The V end was cut by 3 bases, the J end by 0 bases, with 6 bases between. Germline V gene data show CDR1 as GTSNPN and CDR2 as SVGIG (reference sequence). The CDR3 contains 12 residues. CDR3 coding DNA: TGTGCCTGGAGGGACAGCTCCTACGAGCAGTACTTC. It codes for CAWRDSSYEQYF.

CDR3 region: CASRTTGNLGQPQHF. The CDR3 coding sequence is TGTGCCAGCAGAACAACAGGGAACCTGGGTCAGCCCCAGCATTTT. The V gene is TRBV6-5, the J gene TRBJ1-5, with D perhaps matching TRBD1 (6 bases). This CDR3 has 15 residues. V lost 6 bases and J 6 bases, leaving 18 bases between the germline ends. Germline lookup yields CDR1 MNHEY and CDR2 SVGAGI.

V usage is TRBV30 and J usage is TRBJ2-5; D possibly corresponds to TRBD2 (6 bases). Between the trimmed V and J ends, which lost 3 bases and 4 bases, there was a span of 12 bases. There are 13 residues in the CDR3. The germline gives CDR1 GTSNPN, CDR2 SVGIG (reference sequence). CDR3 region: CAWRRGPAETQYF. CDR3 in DNA: TGTGCCTGGAGGCGGGGCCCAGCAGAGACCCAGTACTTC.

Details on this clone: The CDR3 ends on some other residue instead of the conserved phenylalanine or tryptophan, so this is likely a read error. The chain carries TRBV6-5 and TRBJ2-7, with 9 bases identical to TRBD2. This CDR3 is built from 13 residues. The germline gives CDR1 MNHEY, CDR2 SVGAGI. V shed 5 bases, J shed 3 bases, and the junction held 2 bases outside the gene matches. The CDR3 bases are TGTGCCAGCAGTCGGACTAGCGACTACGAGCAGTACTCC. Translation: CASSRTSDYEQYS.

The chain joins TRBV29-1 to TRBJ1-4; TRBD1 matches 8 bases. This CDR3 spans 14 amino acids. V shed 8 bases, J shed 5 bases, and the junction held 10 bases outside the gene matches. Germline loops: CDR1 SQVTM, CDR2 ANQGSEA. DNA of the CDR3: TGCAGCCACCCGGGACAGGACGAAAATGAAAAACTGTTTTTT. Translating it yields CSHPGQDENEKLFF.

This clone was counted a few times. In DNA, the CDR3 is TGCGCCAGCAGCGCAGGTGAGACCCAGTACTTC. It specifies CASSAGETQYF. The V and J genes are TRBV4-1 and TRBJ2-5; D unresolved. Trimming took off 5 bases at V and 5 bases at J, with 6 bases between the two ends. The CDR3 is 11 residues long. Germline CDR1 is MGHRA and CDR2 is YSYEKL.

This clone was observed once. The genes are TRBV25-1 and TRBJ2-3; 7 bases align to TRBD1. The junction had 5 bases not matched to a gene; V was cut back by 0 bases and J by 2 bases. Germline CDR1 MGHDK, CDR2 SYGVNS. The CDR3 runs 16 residues. The CDR3 sequence: CASSEYGTANTDTQYF. The CDR3 coding sequence is TGTGCCAGCAGTGAATATGGGACAGCCAACACAGATACGCAGTATTTT.

The J gene is TRBJ2-3, the V gene TRBV29-1; weak D call: TRBD2 (6 bases). The CDR3 spans 13 residues. Per the germline V gene, CDR1 is SQVTM and CDR2 is ANQGSEA. V was pared by 5 bases and J by 11 bases, with 20 bases between. The DNA for the CDR3 is TGCAGCGTTTTCGAACCTGGGGAGGAGAAGCAGTATTTT. Residues: CSVFEPGEEKQYF.